This T cell receptor beta chain was sequenced for a study of control samples from healthy donors and cancer patients (dated by TCRdb to about 2020). A single count supports this clone. Its antigen target is currently unknown. No much larger clone exists at a distance of one base, and base qualities are not known. Library generation was performed with the immunoSEQ multiplex PCR assay. TCRdb took this table from immuneACCESS and kept in-frame rearrangements with V and J called. Such tables lack part of the clones; where checked against another copy, unresolved V genes explain under half of the gap, and the rest is unexplained. This sample comprises 120,000 or so clones, about 87% of them detected only once. The ten largest account for about 2.9% of the sample. Here V drops 1 base and J drops 3 bases, and the junction holds 13 bases not matched to any gene. From its cysteine to its phenylalanine, the CDR3 spans 19 amino acids. The DNA shown is the 57-base CDR3, in frame from base 1.

The V and J segments used are TRBV23-1 and TRBJ1-4; TRBD1 fits 8 bases in the junction. TRBV23-1 is an open reading frame, and its role is uncertain. The sequenced sample consisted of blood. This TCR derives from a man in his 60s in good health. The encoded CDR3 is CASSQCRGPGGCANEKLFF. Here is the DNA: TGCGCCAGCAGTCAATGCAGGGGGCCAGGGGGCTGTGCTAATGAAAAACTGTTTTTT.